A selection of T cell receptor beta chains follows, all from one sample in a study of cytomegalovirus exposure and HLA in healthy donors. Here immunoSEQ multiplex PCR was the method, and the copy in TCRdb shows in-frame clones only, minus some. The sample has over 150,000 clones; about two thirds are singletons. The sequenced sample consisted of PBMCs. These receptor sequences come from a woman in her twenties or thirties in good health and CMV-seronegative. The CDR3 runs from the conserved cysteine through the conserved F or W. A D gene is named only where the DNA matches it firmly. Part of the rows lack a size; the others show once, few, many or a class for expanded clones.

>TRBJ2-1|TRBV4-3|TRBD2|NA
CASSQDWGGPYQEQFF
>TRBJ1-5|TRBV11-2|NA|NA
CASSLDRGAQPQHF
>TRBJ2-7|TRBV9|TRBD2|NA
CASSGGESRLAGRQYF
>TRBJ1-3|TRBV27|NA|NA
CASSTGLSGNTIYF
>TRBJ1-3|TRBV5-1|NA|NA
CASSSPGDLSGNTIYF
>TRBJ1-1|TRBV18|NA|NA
CASSPGSGTEAFF
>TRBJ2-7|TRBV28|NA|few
CASSLPIGEQYF
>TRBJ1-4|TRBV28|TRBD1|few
CASSLGQGADKLFF
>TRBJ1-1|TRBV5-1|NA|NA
CASRPLGNTEAFF
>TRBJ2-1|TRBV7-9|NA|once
CSSSPGPPPNEQFF
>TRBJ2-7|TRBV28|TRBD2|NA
CASSRGLAGVGHEQYF
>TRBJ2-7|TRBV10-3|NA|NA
CAISESNGSQGEQYF
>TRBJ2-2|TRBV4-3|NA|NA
CASSQRKGSTGELFF
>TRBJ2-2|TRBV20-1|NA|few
CSASRTGELFF
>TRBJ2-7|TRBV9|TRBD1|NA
CASSTNRDREGEQYF
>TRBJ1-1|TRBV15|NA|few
CATSRWGGGTEAFF
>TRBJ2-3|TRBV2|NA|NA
CASKSADTQYF
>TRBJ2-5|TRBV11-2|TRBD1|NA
CASSFSTGIQETQYF
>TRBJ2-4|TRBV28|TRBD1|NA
CASKTGTRPKNIQYF
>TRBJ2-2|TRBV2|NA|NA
CASSNTGTPTGELFF
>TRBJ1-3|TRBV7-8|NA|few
CASSQDRNSGNTIYF
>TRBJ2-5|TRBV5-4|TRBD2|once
CASSWSGEETQYF
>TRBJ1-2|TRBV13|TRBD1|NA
CASSLYRDRDDNYSYTF
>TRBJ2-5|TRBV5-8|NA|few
CASSLAGGGFETQYF
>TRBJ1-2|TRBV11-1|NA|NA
CASSLGQPNYGYTF
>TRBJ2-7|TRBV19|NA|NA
CASSRTRRDEQYF
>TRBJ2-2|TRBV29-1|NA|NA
CSVDRANTGELFF
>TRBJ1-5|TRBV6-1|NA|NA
CASSDRGKINQPQHF
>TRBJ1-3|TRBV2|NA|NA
CASSETTTGNTIYF
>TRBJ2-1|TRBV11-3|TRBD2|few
CASSFYGGSSYNEQFF
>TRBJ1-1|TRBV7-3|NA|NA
CASSFSGGTTEAFF
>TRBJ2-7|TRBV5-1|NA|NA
CASSWDNYEQYF
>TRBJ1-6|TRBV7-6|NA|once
CASSLSTPDNSPLHF
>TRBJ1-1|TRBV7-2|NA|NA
CASSLGMTTNTEAFF
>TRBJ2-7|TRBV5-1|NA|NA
CASSVRGYEQYF
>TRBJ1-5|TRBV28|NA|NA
CASSYTRGDQPQHF